These T cell receptor beta chains were read from a single sample in a study. TCRdb analysed the 5' RACE reads with MiXCR anew, one entry per CDR3 protein. The data contain roughly 40,000 distinct CDR3 sequences, 15% to 20% of them seen just once; the ten biggest clones take up about 3%. The source material was naive CD4+ T cells sorted from a lymph node. The receptors were gathered from a female donor with breast cancer. Each CDR3 is given with its conserved first and last residue. The D gene is left open where the match is weak. Only part of the rows carry a size: once, few, many, or a class if the clone is expanded.

cdr3_nt	cdr3_aa	v_call	j_call	d_call	clone_size
TGTGCCAGCAGCTTAGTTAGGAGCGGACTAGCGGGAACCAATGAGCAGTTCTTC	CASSLVRSGLAGTNEQFF	TRBV7-2	TRBJ2-1	TRBD2	many
TGTGCCAGCAGTTCCAATCGGGGGGATGGCTACACCTTC	CASSSNRGDGYTF	TRBV12-3/TRBV12-4	TRBJ1-2	.	few
TGCAGTGCTCTAAAGCCCGGGACAGGGGGCTTTCAGCCCCAGCATTTT	CSALKPGTGGFQPQHF	TRBV20-1	TRBJ1-5	TRBD1	.
TGTGCCAGCAGCCCCGACGGCATCGGAAAACTGTTTTTT	CASSPDGIGKLFF	TRBV7-2	TRBJ1-4	.	.
TGCGCCAGCAGCTCCGGTCAAGTCCAGAACACTGAAGCTTTCTTT	CASSSGQVQNTEAFF	TRBV5-1	TRBJ1-1	.	few
TGCGCCAGCAGATCGGCTAGCGACTACAATGAGCAGTTCTTC	CASRSASDYNEQFF	TRBV5-1	TRBJ2-1	.	many
TGCGCCAGTAGCCCCCGGACAGGGGGCGTGTCTACCTACGAGCAGTACTTC	CASSPRTGGVSTYEQYF	TRBV4-1	TRBJ2-7	TRBD1	.
TGCGCCAGCAGGGCATCTATGAACACTGAAGCTCTCTTT	CASRASMNTEALF	TRBV5-1	TRBJ1-1	.	.
TGTGCCACCAGCAGAGATAACTACAATGAGCAGTTCTTC	CATSRDNYNEQFF	TRBV15	TRBJ2-1	.	many
TGTGCCAGCAGGAGGACAGGGGAAGAGACCCAGTACTTC	CASRRTGEETQYF	TRBV11-3	TRBJ2-5	TRBD1	.
TGTGCCACTCACTCCTGGGGTGCCAAGGCCCAGTACTTC	CATHSWGAKAQYF	TRBV6-5	TRBJ2-5	.	many
TGCGCCAGCAGCTTGCGGGGAGTGGACACTGAAGCTTTCTTT	CASSLRGVDTEAFF	TRBV5-1	TRBJ1-1	.	many
TGTGCCAGCAGCTTGGTTTCCTCTGGAAGCACCATATATTTT	CASSLVSSGSTIYF	TRBV5-6	TRBJ1-3	.	few
TGTGCCAGCAGAGATACAGGGTACTACGGCTACACCTTC	CASRDTGYYGYTF	TRBV7-9	TRBJ1-2	.	.
TGCAGTGCCAAACGTTGGGGGCTTGGAGAGACCCAGTACTTC	CSAKRWGLGETQYF	TRBV20-1	TRBJ2-5	.	few
TGTGCCAGCAGTTCGGGGGCTCAGCCCCAGCATTTT	CASSSGAQPQHF	TRBV6-6	TRBJ1-5	.	many
TGTGCCAGCAGTCCGAGCTCTCGGGGAAACAATGAGCAGTTCTTC	CASSPSSRGNNEQFF	TRBV12-3/TRBV12-4	TRBJ2-1	.	.
TGTGCCAGCAGTCCATCATTGGGGCGCGGCTACACCTTC	CASSPSLGRGYTF	TRBV28	TRBJ1-2	.	.
TGTGCCAGCAAAGGGCAGATTCAAGAGACCCAGTACTTC	CASKGQIQETQYF	TRBV11-2	TRBJ2-5	.	many
TGTGCCAGCAGTTTATTGGTCCGGGGCACTGAAGCTTTCTTT	CASSLLVRGTEAFF	TRBV12-3/TRBV12-4	TRBJ1-1	.	many
TGTGCCAGCAGCCCCGCCGCCAACACCGGGGAGCTGTTTTTT	CASSPAANTGELFF	TRBV7-9	TRBJ2-2	.	.
TGTGCCTGGAGACGACAGAGTCATGGCTACACCTTC	CAWRRQSHGYTF	TRBV30	TRBJ1-2	.	.
TGCGCCAGCAGCTTGGTTCGGCTAGCGGGAGAAGAGACCCAGTACTTC	CASSLVRLAGEETQYF	TRBV5-1	TRBJ2-5	TRBD2	few
TGTGCCAGCAGTGGCGAGGCTAGAGCAGCTTTCTTT	CASSGEARAAFF	TRBV25-1	TRBJ1-1	.	.
TGTGCCAGCAGCTTAGGTGGGACAGGGGGCAATCAGCCCCAGCATTTT	CASSLGGTGGNQPQHF	TRBV7-6	TRBJ1-5	TRBD1	many
TGTGCCAGCAGTGAATTTGGGGGGCGCGGGACTGAAGCTTTCTTT	CASSEFGGRGTEAFF	TRBV25-1	TRBJ1-1	.	few
TGCAGTGCTAGCCCCGCTGGACACCTAGCCAAAAACATTCAGTACTTC	CSASPAGHLAKNIQYF	TRBV20-1	TRBJ2-4	.	.
TGTGCCAGCAGCCCCGGCTCCGGGACAGGGGATGAGCAGTACTTC	CASSPGSGTGDEQYF	TRBV7-2	TRBJ2-7	TRBD1	few
TGTGCCAGCAGCTTAGTGGGGAGAACCGGGGAGCTGTTTTTT	CASSLVGRTGELFF	TRBV11-3	TRBJ2-2	.	few
TGTGCCAGCAGCTCCGGGACTAGCGGGGGAACAGATACGCAGTATTTT	CASSSGTSGGTDTQYF	TRBV5-4	TRBJ2-3	TRBD2	.
TGCAGTGCCCGGGTGGAGGCGGTAGGCTCCTATAATTCACCCCTCCACTTT	CSARVEAVGSYNSPLHF	TRBV20-1	TRBJ1-6	.	many